This TCR beta chain was captured in a study of T cell responses to AZD1222 COVID-19 vaccine. Broader study findings: With dominance at 160-218 and 743-854, vaccine-associated CD4 TCRs spanned spike. White British people made up most donors, females outnumbered males, and clonal diversity was possibly underestimated.

Sequenced by immunoSEQ multiplex PCR; TCRdb stores in-frame clones only, minus some. The data show about 200,000 clones, with approximately 94% seen just once and 0.95% to 1.1% held by the top ten. The V gene's germline CDR1 is SQVTM and CDR2 ANQGSEA. V was pared by 1 base and J by 8 bases, with 11 bases between. This CDR3 has 12 amino acids. Turning to this clone: What it binds is not known.

The V and J genes are TRBV29-1 and TRBJ1-2, with D tentatively TRBD1 (5 bases). The specimen was peripheral blood, collected on day 0 of MenACWY control vaccination. The TCR originated in an adult in good health. The CDR3 nucleotides are TGCAGCGTTGAAGGACAGTTTTGGGGCTACACCTTC. It is translated as CSVEGQFWGYTF.